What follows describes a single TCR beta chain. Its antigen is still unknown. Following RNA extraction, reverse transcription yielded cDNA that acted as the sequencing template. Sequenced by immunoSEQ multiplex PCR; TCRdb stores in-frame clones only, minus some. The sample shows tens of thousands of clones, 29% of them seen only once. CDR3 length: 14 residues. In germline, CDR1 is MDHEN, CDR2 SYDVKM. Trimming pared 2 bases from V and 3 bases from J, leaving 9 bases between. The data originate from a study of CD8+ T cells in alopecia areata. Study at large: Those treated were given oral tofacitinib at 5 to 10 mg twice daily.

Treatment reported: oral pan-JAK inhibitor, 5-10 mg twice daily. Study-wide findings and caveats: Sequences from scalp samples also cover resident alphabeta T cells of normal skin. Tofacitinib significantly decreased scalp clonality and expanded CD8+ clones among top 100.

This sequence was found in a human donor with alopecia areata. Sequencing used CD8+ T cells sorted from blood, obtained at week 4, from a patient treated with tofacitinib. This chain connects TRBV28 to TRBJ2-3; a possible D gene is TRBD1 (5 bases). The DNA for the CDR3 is TGTGCCAGCAGTTTAAACCCAGGGACAGATACGCAGTATTTT. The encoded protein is CASSLNPGTDTQYF.